This TCR beta chain came from a study of T cells in Graves' hyperthyroidism and ophthalmopathy. CDR1 is KGHSH and CDR2 is LQKENI in the germline V gene. The CDR3 length is 16 residues. After removal of 2 bases from V and 0 bases from J, the junction contained 3 bases not matched to a gene. Authors of the study amplified TCR beta CDR3 regions from RNA transcripts. The HTBI primer set drove a first-round RT-PCR of the TCR CDR3. From the multiplex PCR reads, TCRdb called clonotypes with MiXCR, one entry per CDR3 protein. In the table there are 550,000 to 600,000 distinct CDR3 sequences, 13% to 15% of which are singletons. This clonotype was counted between two and nine times.

The sequence was collected from a woman aged 18-29 years with Graves' ophthalmopathy. The chain is built from TRBV18 and TRBJ2-2, with 7 bases fitting TRBD1. Sequencing was done on a sample of blood. This CDR3 reads CASSPTGQTNTGELFF. The DNA of the CDR3 is TGTGCCAGCTCACCAACGGGACAGACGAACACCGGGGAGCTGTTTTTT.